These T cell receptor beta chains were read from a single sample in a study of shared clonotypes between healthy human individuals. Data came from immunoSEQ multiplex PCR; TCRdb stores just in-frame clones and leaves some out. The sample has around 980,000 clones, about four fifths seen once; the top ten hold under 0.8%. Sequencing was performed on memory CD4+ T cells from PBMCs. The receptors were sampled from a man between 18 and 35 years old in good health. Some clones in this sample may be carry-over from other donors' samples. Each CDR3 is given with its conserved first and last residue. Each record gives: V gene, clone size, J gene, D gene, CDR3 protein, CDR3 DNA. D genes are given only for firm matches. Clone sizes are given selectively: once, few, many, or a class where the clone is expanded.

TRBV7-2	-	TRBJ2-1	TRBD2	CASSFRTSGRNEQFF	TGTGCCAGCAGCTTTCGGACTAGCGGGCGTAATGAGCAGTTCTTC
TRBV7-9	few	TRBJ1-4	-	CASSLVRGSANEKLFF	TGTGCCAGCAGCTTAGTAAGGGGGTCAGCTAATGAAAAACTGTTTTTT
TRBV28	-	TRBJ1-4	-	CASSSGFAGEKLFF	TGTGCCAGCAGTTCGGGCTTCGCGGGTGAAAAACTGTTTTTT
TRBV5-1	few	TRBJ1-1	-	CASSGDVGNTEAFF	TGCGCCAGCAGCGGGGATGTAGGGAACACTGAAGCTTTCTTT
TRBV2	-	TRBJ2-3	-	CASRELSGSTDTQYF	TGTGCCAGCAGGGAGTTGAGCGGTAGCACAGATACGCAGTATTTT
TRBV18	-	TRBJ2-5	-	CASSPTIGQQETQYF	TGTGCCAGCTCACCGACTATTGGACAGCAAGAGACCCAGTACTTC
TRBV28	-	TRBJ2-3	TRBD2	CASNLAGVLDTQYF	TGTGCCAGCAACCTAGCGGGTGTTTTAGATACGCAGTATTTT
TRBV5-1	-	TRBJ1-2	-	CASSTYYGYTF	TGCGCCAGCAGCACTTACTATGGCTACACCTTC
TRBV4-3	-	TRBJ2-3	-	CASSQGPPDTQYF	TGCGCCAGCAGCCAAGGTCCCCCAGATACGCAGTATTTT
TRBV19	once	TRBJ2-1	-	CASNGAGRRNEQFF	TGTGCCAGTAACGGAGCGGGCCGTAGGAATGAGCAGTTCTTC
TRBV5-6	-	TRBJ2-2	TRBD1	CASSSPGQITGELFF	TGTGCCAGCAGCTCGCCGGGACAGATCACCGGGGAGCTGTTTTTT
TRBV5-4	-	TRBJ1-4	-	CASSFREAGNEKLFF	TGTGCCAGCAGCTTCAGAGAGGCGGGTAATGAAAAACTGTTTTTT
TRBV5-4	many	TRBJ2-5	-	CASSFPQETQYF	TGTGCCAGCAGCTTCCCGCAGGAGACCCAGTACTTC
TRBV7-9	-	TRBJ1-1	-	CASSLESGVGTFF	TGTGCCAGCAGCTTAGAGTCAGGAGTCGGAACTTTCTTT
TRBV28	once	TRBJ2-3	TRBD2	CASNPAGVYTDTQYF	TGTGCCAGCAACCCAGCGGGAGTATACACAGATACGCAGTATTTT
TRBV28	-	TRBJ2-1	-	CASRYRTEYYNEQFF	TGTGCCAGCAGATACCGGACAGAGTATTACAATGAGCAGTTCTTC
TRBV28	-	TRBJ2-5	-	CASSLTSLRETQYF	TGTGCCAGCAGTTTAACATCCCTCCGGGAGACCCAGTACTTC
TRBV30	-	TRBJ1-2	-	CAWLLGVGGYTF	TGTGCCTGGTTATTAGGGGTGGGTGGCTACACCTTC
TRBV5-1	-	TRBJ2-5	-	CASSLQTAIQETQYF	TGCGCCAGCAGCCTGCAGACAGCGATACAAGAGACCCAGTACTTC
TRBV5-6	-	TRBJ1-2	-	CASSLDISGGSYTF	TGTGCCAGCAGCTTGGATATCTCGGGTGGGAGCTACACCTTC
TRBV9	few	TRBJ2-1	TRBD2	CASSSGTSGRENNEQFF	TGTGCCAGCAGCTCAGGGACTAGCGGGAGGGAAAACAATGAGCAGTTCTTC
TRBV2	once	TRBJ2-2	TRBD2	CASRGSGKSGELFF	TGTGCCAGCAGGGGTAGCGGGAAATCCGGGGAGCTGTTTTTT
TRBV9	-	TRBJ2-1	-	CASSVGGTVYNEQFF	TGTGCCAGCAGCGTAGGCGGGACTGTATACAATGAGCAGTTCTTC
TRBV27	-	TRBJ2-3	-	CASSLNADTQYF	TGTGCCAGCAGCTTAAATGCAGATACGCAGTATTTT
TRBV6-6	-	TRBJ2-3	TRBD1	CASSQMGQGAADTQYF	TGTGCCAGCAGCCAGATGGGACAGGGGGCCGCAGATACGCAGTATTTT
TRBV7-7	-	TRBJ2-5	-	CASSSLSQETQYF	TGTGCCAGCAGCTCACTGAGCCAAGAGACCCAGTACTTC
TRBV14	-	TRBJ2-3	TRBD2	CASRQNLGLAGTDTQYF	TGTGCCAGCAGACAAAATCTGGGACTAGCGGGGACAGATACGCAGTATTTT
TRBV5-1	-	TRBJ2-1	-	CASSTQLGNEQFF	TGCGCCAGCAGCACACAACTGGGGAATGAGCAGTTCTTC
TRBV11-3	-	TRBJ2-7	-	CASSLAGDLREQYF	TGTGCCAGCAGCTTAGCGGGAGACCTCCGCGAGCAGTACTTC
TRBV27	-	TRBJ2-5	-	CASGLGGQETQYF	TGTGCCAGCGGTCTGGGGGGCCAAGAGACCCAGTACTTC
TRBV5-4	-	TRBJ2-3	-	CASSSDSLAATDTQYF	TGTGCCAGCAGCTCGGACAGTCTAGCAGCCACAGATACGCAGTATTTT
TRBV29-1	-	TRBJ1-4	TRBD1	CSVHDRVDNEKLFF	TGCAGCGTCCACGACAGGGTAGATAATGAAAAACTGTTTTTT
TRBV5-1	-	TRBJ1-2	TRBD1	CASSFTGERGYTF	TGCGCCAGCAGCTTCACAGGGGAACGTGGCTACACCTTC
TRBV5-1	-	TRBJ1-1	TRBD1	CASSADRGGYTEAFF	TGCGCCAGCAGCGCGGACAGGGGCGGTTACACTGAAGCTTTCTTT
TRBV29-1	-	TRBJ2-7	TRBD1	CSASGQGHEQYF	TGCAGCGCTTCGGGACAGGGCCACGAGCAGTACTTC
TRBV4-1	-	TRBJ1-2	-	CASSQEGQWGYTF	TGCGCCAGCAGCCAAGAGGGCCAGTGGGGCTACACCTTC
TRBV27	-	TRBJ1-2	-	CASSLSGGGYGYTF	TGTGCCAGCAGTTTATCGGGGGGAGGCTATGGCTACACCTTC
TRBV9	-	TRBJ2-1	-	CASSLTSRFYNEQFF	TGTGCCAGCAGCCTCACTAGCAGATTCTACAATGAGCAGTTCTTC
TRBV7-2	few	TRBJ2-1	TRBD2	CASSQTSASAWEQFF	TGTGCCAGCAGCCAAACTAGCGCCTCCGCCTGGGAGCAGTTCTTC
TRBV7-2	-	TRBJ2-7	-	CASSLYTRAYPYEQYF	TGTGCCAGCAGCTTATACACCCGGGCCTACCCCTACGAGCAGTACTTC
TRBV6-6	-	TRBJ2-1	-	CASSGTNEQFF	TGTGCCAGCAGTGGGACGAATGAGCAGTTCTTC